This T cell receptor beta chain was captured in a study of blood T cell repertoires in COVID-19. Study-wide context: From T cells, B-cell-depleted T cells, or PBMCs came the material, which was cDNA or gDNA.

Sequenced by immunoSEQ multiplex PCR; TCRdb stores in-frame clones only, minus some. The data contain approximately 500,000 clones, approximately 85% of them singletons. J lost 0 bases, V lost 4 bases, and 15 bases had no gene match. Germline V gene sequence: CDR1 LGHNA, CDR2 YSLEER. The CDR3 spans 19 residues. What was sequenced was peripheral blood. V and J are TRBV4-3 and TRBJ2-3; 8 positions agree with TRBD2. The source is a human donor in a cohort sampled during active COVID-19. In DNA form, the CDR3 reads TGCGCCAGCAGCCGCCGTCTAGCGGGCCGGCAAACTAGCACAGATACGCAGTATTTT. It codes for CASSRRLAGRQTSTDTQYF.